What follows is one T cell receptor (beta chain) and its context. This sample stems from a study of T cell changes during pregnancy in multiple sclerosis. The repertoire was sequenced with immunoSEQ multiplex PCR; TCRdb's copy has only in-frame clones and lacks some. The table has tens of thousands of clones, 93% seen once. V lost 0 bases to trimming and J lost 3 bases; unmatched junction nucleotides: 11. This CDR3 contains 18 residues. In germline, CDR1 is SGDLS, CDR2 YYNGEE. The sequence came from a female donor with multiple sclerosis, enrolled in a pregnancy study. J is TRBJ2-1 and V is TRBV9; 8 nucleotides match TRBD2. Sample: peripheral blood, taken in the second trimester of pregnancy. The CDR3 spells CASSVAQSPGGLYNEQFF. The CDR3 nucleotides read TGTGCCAGCAGCGTAGCCCAATCCCCGGGGGGGCTCTACAATGAGCAGTTCTTC.